Each of the 12 T cell receptor beta chains below was sequenced from the same sample in a study of blood T cell repertoires in COVID-19. TCRdb keeps only in-frame clones here, not all; method: immunoSEQ multiplex PCR. The sample shows a few hundred thousand clones, around 85% of them seen only once. Source material: peripheral blood. Receptors originate from a woman between 18 and 29 years old with acute or convalescent COVID-19.

This clone was recorded once. The V gene is TRBV20-1, the J gene TRBJ2-1; D unclear. V shed 5 bases and J shed 5 bases, with 7 bases lying between them. The CDR3 runs 11 residues. The V gene's germline CDR1 is DFQATT and CDR2 SNEGSKA (reference sequence). CDR3 nucleotides: TGCAGTGCTCCTCAGAACAATGAGCAGTTCTTC. Its protein is CSAPQNNEQFF.

The rearrangement uses TRBV29-1 and TRBJ1-2, with D tentatively TRBD1 (6 bases). V lost 5 bases and J 8 bases, leaving 18 bases between the germline ends. Looked up from germline, CDR1 is SQVTM and CDR2 is ANQGSEA. This CDR3 is 13 amino acids long. The CDR3 loop is CSVSRQAPEGYTF. The CDR3 bases are TGCAGCGTTTCCCGACAGGCCCCGGAGGGCTACACCTTC.

The chain joins TRBV7-9 to TRBJ1-4, with D possibly matching TRBD1 (6 bases). Germline V gene data show CDR1 as SEHNR and CDR2 as FQNEAQ (reference sequence). The CDR3 runs 15 residues. V lost 2 bases and J 3 bases, leaving 10 bases between the germline ends. This chain's CDR3 is CASSLQGPPNEKLFF. The CDR3 bases are TGTGCCAGCAGCTTACAGGGGCCTCCTAATGAAAAACTGTTTTTT.

The rearrangement uses TRBV7-3 and TRBJ2-6; maybe TRBD1 (5 bases). Germline V gene sequence: CDR1 SGHTA, CDR2 FQGTGA. Trimming took off 2 bases at V and 1 base at J, with 9 bases between the two ends. This CDR3 has 16 residues. CDR3 protein: CASSLDSRSGANVLTF. CDR3 sequence (DNA): TGTGCCAGCAGCTTAGACAGCCGGTCTGGGGCCAACGTCCTGACTTTC.

V is TRBV28 and J is TRBJ1-1; 9 positions agree with TRBD1. Germline CDR1 is MDHEN and CDR2 is SYDVKM. With V trimmed by 2 bases and J by 8 bases, 9 bases remained unmatched. The length of the CDR3 is 15 residues. The CDR3 bases are TGTGCCAGCAGTTTACACCACAGGGGGCAGGGGGAAGCTTTCTTT. Its translation is CASSLHHRGQGEAFF.

The J gene is TRBJ2-2, the V gene TRBV7-8; D unresolved. V lost 5 bases and J 2 bases, leaving 15 bases between the germline ends. Germline lookup yields CDR1 SGHVS and CDR2 FQNEAQ. This CDR3 contains 16 residues. For the CDR3, the DNA is TGTGCCAGCAGCCCCCGGTACTCATCTAACACCGGGGAGCTGTTTTTT. As protein: CASSPRYSSNTGELFF.

The chain employs TRBV4-2 and TRBJ1-3, with D possibly being TRBD1 (5 bases). The CDR3 covers 15 residues. The V gene's germline CDR1 is LGHNA and CDR2 YNFKEQ. With 3 bases removed from V and 4 bases from J, the gap between germline ends came to 13 bases. This CDR3 is CASSQEATAGNTIYF. DNA of the CDR3: TGTGCCAGCAGCCAGGAAGCGACAGCAGGAAACACCATATATTTT.

CDR3 loop: CASSAGTGIYYEQYF. In nucleotides, the CDR3 is TGTGCCAGCAGCGCGGGGACAGGGATCTACTACGAGCAGTACTTC. The chain uses TRBV5-6 and TRBJ2-7; the match to TRBD1 covers 9 bases. Per the germline V gene, CDR1 is SGHDT and CDR2 is YYEEEE. The CDR3 contains 15 residues. The junction had 8 bases not matched to a gene; V was cut back by 4 bases and J by 3 bases.

This chain links TRBV3-1 (or the pseudogene TRBV3-2) with TRBJ1-1; D is undetermined. The CDR3 loop spans 14 amino acids. Trimming stripped 4 bases from V and 3 bases from J, with 12 bases between. CDR1 and CDR2 (germline): LGHDT, YNNKEL (reference sequence). The CDR3 spells CASSPSIADTEAFF. The CDR3 DNA is TGTGCCAGCAGCCCGTCTATTGCGGACACTGAAGCTTTCTTT.

The chain couples TRBV19 to TRBJ2-7, with 7 nucleotides matching TRBD1. CDR1 LNHDA and CDR2 SQIVND come from the germline V gene (reference sequence). J gave up 5 bases and V 0 bases, and 4 bases lay outside the gene matches. This CDR3 has 14 residues. The CDR3 spells CASSIEQGSNEQYF. DNA for the CDR3: TGTGCCAGTAGTATAGAACAGGGGTCCAACGAGCAGTACTTC.

CDR3 protein: CASSLGGDGQPQHF. DNA of the CDR3: TGCGCCAGCAGCTTGGGGGGGGATGGTCAGCCCCAGCATTTT. The chain uses TRBV5-1 and TRBJ1-5; a possible D gene is TRBD1 (5 bases). Germline CDR1 and CDR2: SGHRS and YFSETQ. CDR3 length: 14 amino acids. Trimming left V 0 bases short and J 6 bases short, with 10 bases between.

A single count supports this clone. The rearrangement joins TRBV5-1 to TRBJ1-1; no clear D. Looked up from germline, CDR1 is SGHRS and CDR2 is YFSETQ. The V gene lost 1 base and the J gene lost 4 bases, with 14 bases spanning the gap. The CDR3 loop spans 15 amino acids. The CDR3 region is CASSLISDPGTEAFF. CDR3 coding DNA: TGCGCCAGCAGCTTGATTAGTGACCCGGGCACTGAAGCTTTCTTT.